The 17 T cell receptor beta chains below were found in one sample sequenced in a study of OX40 agonist ivuxolimab in advanced cancers. Sequenced by immunoSEQ multiplex PCR; TCRdb stores in-frame clones only, minus some. The data show just over 50,000 clones, with around nine tenths seen just once and 3% to 4.5% held by the top ten. Sequenced here: CD4+ or CD8+ T cells sorted from blood, sampled in a trial of the OX40 agonist ivuxolimab. The receptors here all came from an adult with an advanced solid tumor such as melanoma, head and neck, liver or kidney cancer.

The chain couples TRBV9 to TRBJ1-3, with a tentative D call TRBD1 (6 bases). Germline values: CDR1 SGDLS, CDR2 YYNGEE. With 1 base removed from V and 4 bases from J, the gap between germline ends came to 12 bases. The CDR3 has 15 amino acids. The CDR3 here is CASSVSARGGNTIYF. The CDR3 DNA sequence: TGTGCCAGCAGCGTAAGTGCCAGGGGCGGAAACACCATATATTTT.

The gene calls are TRBV10-3 and TRBJ2-5; 7 bases fit TRBD2. From germline, CDR1 is ENHRY and CDR2 SYGVKD. This CDR3 region has 14 residues. After removal of 0 bases from V and 5 bases from J, the junction contained 3 bases not matched to a gene. The CDR3 nucleotides are TGTGCCATCAGTGAGTCCAGCGGGACGGAGACCCAGTACTTC. Translating it yields CAISESSGTETQYF.

The rearrangement links TRBV7-3 to TRBJ2-7; D not certain. Trimming pared 8 bases from V and 2 bases from J, leaving 22 bases between. CDR1 and CDR2 (germline): SGHTA, FQGTGA. This CDR3 has 16 amino acids. CDR3 bases: TGTGCCAGCCCAAAGACCGGGCTTTTTTCAACCTACGAGCAGTACTTC. It is translated as CASPKTGLFSTYEQYF.

The chain has TRBV5-6 and TRBJ2-5; D remains unclear. The end of the DNA aligns better with TRBJ2-7, so the J call may be wrong. The CDR3 totals 15 residues. The V gene's germline CDR1 is SGHDT and CDR2 YYEEEE. The CDR3 DNA reads TGTGCCAGCAGCTTGGTCCCAGACTCTGCCGGCGAGCAGTACTTC. It specifies CASSLVPDSAGEQYF.

The chain links TRBV7-2 to TRBJ2-1; D gene uncertain. Looked up from germline, CDR1 is SGHTA and CDR2 is FQGNSA. Trimming removed 2 bases from V and 0 bases from J, with 8 bases in between. This CDR3 is 15 amino acids long. The CDR3 region has the DNA TGTGCCAGCAGCTTACTCGGCAGCTCCTACAATGAGCAGTTCTTC. Amino acids: CASSLLGSSYNEQFF.

V is TRBV11-2 and J is TRBJ2-3; no firm D call. Trimming removed 5 bases at V and 2 bases at J, with 8 bases between. CDR3 length: 13 residues. In germline, CDR1 is SGHAT, CDR2 FQNNGV. The CDR3, as DNA: TGTGCCAGCAGCCCGCCCCACACAGATACGCAGTATTTT. It specifies CASSPPHTDTQYF. Complete variable domain (other parts from reference TRBV11-2 and TRBJ2-3): EAGVAQSPRYKIIEKRQSVAFWCNPISGHATLYWYQQILGQGPKLLIQFQNNGVVDDSQLPKDRFSAERLKGVDSTLKIQPAKLEDSAVYLCASSPPHTDTQYFGPGTRLTVL.

The rearrangement links TRBV4-2 to TRBJ1-4; D is possibly TRBD1 (6 bases). Germline V lookup: CDR1 LGHNA, CDR2 YNFKEQ. Between the trimmed V and J ends, which lost 0 bases and 4 bases, there was a span of 18 bases. The CDR3 is 18 amino acids. The CDR3 DNA follows: TGTGCCAGCAGCCAAGAGCTTTGGGCAGGGGCCTTTAATGAAAAACTGTTTTTT. Amino acid sequence: CASSQELWAGAFNEKLFF.

There are a few counts of this clone. The rearrangement uses TRBV28 and TRBJ1-2; weak D call: TRBD1 (5 bases). Trimming pared 6 bases from V and 7 bases from J, leaving 9 bases between. This CDR3 is built from 11 residues. Germline values: CDR1 MDHEN, CDR2 SYDVKM. The CDR3 is CASREGIGYTF. CDR3 DNA: TGTGCCAGCAGAGAGGGGATTGGCTACACCTTC.

The chain joins TRBV10-3 to TRBJ2-2, with unresolved D. Germline V gene lookup returns CDR1 ENHRY and CDR2 SYGVKD. V lost 1 base, J lost 7 bases, and 4 bases lay in between. The CDR3 contains 12 residues. The CDR3 reads CAISEFDGELFF. In nucleotides, the CDR3 is TGTGCCATCAGTGAGTTTGACGGGGAGCTGTTTTTT.

The chain has TRBV4-2 and TRBJ2-3; 7 bases match TRBD1. V lost 4 bases, J lost 1 base, and 8 bases stayed unmatched. Looked up from germline, CDR1 is LGHNA and CDR2 is YNFKEQ. The CDR3 loop spans 16 amino acids. The CDR3: CASSPRQGEGTDTQYF. CDR3 DNA sequence: TGTGCCAGCAGCCCCCGACAGGGCGAGGGCACAGATACGCAGTATTTT.

This chain links TRBV5-1 with TRBJ2-2; a possible D gene is TRBD1 (6 bases). Between the trimmed V and J ends, which lost 5 bases and 2 bases, there was a span of 16 bases. CDR3 size: 16 residues. The germline CDR1 and CDR2 sequences are SGHRS and YFSETQ. CDR3 residues: CASRTGTTGNTGELFF. CDR3 sequence (DNA): TGCGCCAGCAGAACAGGGACAACTGGTAACACCGGGGAGCTGTTTTTT.

As for this clone: An end of the junction differs from the germline gene, which may be a read error. The chain is built from TRBV10-1 and TRBJ2-5; the D gene is possibly TRBD1 (6 bases). The CDR3 has 14 amino acids. Germline V lookup: CDR1 WNHNN, CDR2 SYGVQD (reference sequence). For the CDR3, the DNA is TGCGCCAGCAGTGACACACAGGGTCAAGGGACCCAGTACTTC. It codes for CASSDTQGQGTQYF.

The CDR3 DNA reads as TGTGCCTGGAGTGGGGTCAGGGGTGGCTACACCTTC. This encodes CAWSGVRGGYTF. J is TRBJ1-2 and V is TRBV30; a possible D gene is TRBD1 (6 bases). Trimming cost V 1 base and J 7 bases, with 10 bases left between them. Per germline, CDR1 GTSNPN and CDR2 SVGIG (reference sequence). This CDR3 spans 12 amino acids.

The CDR3 DNA follows: TGTGCCAGCACCATTGAACAGTCCGACAATGAGCAGTTCTTC. Amino acids: CASTIEQSDNEQFF. This chain joins TRBV11-1 and TRBJ2-1; D is unclear. The germline V and J ends were trimmed by 7 bases and 5 bases, with 15 bases remaining between them. Germline V gene sequence: CDR1 SGHAT, CDR2 FQDESV (reference sequence). This CDR3 spans 14 amino acids.

This chain connects TRBV18 to TRBJ2-2; no reliable D call. CDR3 size: 15 residues. V dropped 1 base and J dropped 5 bases, with 11 bases sitting between them. The V gene's germline CDR1 is KGHSH and CDR2 LQKENI. The CDR3: CASSPRQIQTGELFF. The DNA of the CDR3 is TGTGCCAGCTCACCACGGCAGATACAGACCGGGGAGCTGTTTTTT.

The chain combines TRBV7-2 with TRBJ2-5; possibly TRBD2 for D (6 bases). The CDR3 loop spans 14 amino acids. Germline CDR1 SGHTA, CDR2 FQGNSA. V gave up 4 bases and J gave up 5 bases, with 14 bases separating them. CDR3 nucleotides: TGTGCCAGCAGCTCCCCGTCAGGGAGGGAGACCCAGTACTTC. Translating it yields CASSSPSGRETQYF.

The chain links TRBV2 to TRBJ2-6; D is unclear. Germline assignment: CDR1 SNHLY and CDR2 FYNNEI. The CDR3 totals 15 residues. The V end was cut by 6 bases, the J end by 0 bases, with 9 bases between. In DNA form, the CDR3 reads TGTGCCAGCAGGAAGCTAATCTCTGGGGCCAACGTCCTGACTTTC. Protein sequence: CASRKLISGANVLTF.